This TCR beta chain was observed in a study of T cells in Graves' hyperthyroidism and ophthalmopathy. Overall study findings and caveats: It was a median roughly six months before onset that the model predicted ophthalmopathy.

CDR1 and CDR2 from the germline V gene are MNHEY and SMNVEV (reference sequence). V lost 7 bases and J lost 0, with 21 bases in between. The CDR3 extends over 17 amino acids. RNA transcripts provided the source from which TCR beta CDR3 regions were amplified. With the HTBI primer set, the TCR CDR3 went through a first round of RT-PCR. TCRdb analysed the multiplex PCR reads with MiXCR anew, one entry per CDR3 protein. Of some 420,000 distinct CDR3 sequences listed, around 15% were seen once; the top ten hold more than 4.5%. The sample holds a few counts of this clonotype. No antigen is known for it. This clonotype was obtained from a woman between 18 and 29 years old with Graves' hyperthyroidism. The material sequenced was blood. This chain links TRBV27 with TRBJ1-1; D unclear. CDR3 DNA: TGTGCCAGCACCTTAACCCTCCGGGGTACCATGAACACTGAAGCTTTCTTT. It specifies CASTLTLRGTMNTEAFF.